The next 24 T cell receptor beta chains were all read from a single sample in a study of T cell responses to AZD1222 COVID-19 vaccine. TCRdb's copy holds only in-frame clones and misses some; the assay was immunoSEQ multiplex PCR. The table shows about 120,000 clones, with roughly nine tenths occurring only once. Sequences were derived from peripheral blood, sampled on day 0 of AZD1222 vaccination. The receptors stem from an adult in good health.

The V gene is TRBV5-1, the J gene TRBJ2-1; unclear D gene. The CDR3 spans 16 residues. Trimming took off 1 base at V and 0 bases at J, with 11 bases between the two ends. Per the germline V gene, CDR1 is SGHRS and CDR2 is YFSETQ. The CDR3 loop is CASSLMVAGSYNEQFF. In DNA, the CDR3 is TGCGCCAGCAGCTTGATGGTAGCCGGCTCCTACAATGAGCAGTTCTTC.

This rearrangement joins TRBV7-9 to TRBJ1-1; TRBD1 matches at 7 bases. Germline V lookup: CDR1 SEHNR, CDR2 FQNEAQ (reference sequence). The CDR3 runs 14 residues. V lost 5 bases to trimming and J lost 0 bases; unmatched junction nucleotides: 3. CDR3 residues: CASSLQGMNTEAFF. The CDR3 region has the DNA TGTGCCAGCAGCCTACAGGGGATGAACACTGAAGCTTTCTTT.

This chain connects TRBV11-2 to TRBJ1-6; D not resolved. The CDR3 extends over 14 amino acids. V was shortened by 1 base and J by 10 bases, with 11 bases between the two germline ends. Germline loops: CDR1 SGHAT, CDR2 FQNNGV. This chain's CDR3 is CASSLVRVGSPLHF. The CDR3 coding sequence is TGTGCCAGCAGCTTAGTGCGGGTAGGATCACCCCTCCACTTT.

The CDR3 nucleotides read TGCGCCAGCAACACCAGGGGGTTAAAAACTCTCTCTGGAAACACCATATATTTT. Translating gives CASNTRGLKTLSGNTIYF. This rearrangement joins TRBV5-1 to TRBJ1-3; 7 nucleotides match TRBD1. Germline values: CDR1 SGHRS, CDR2 YFSETQ. With V trimmed by 6 bases and J by 0 bases, 15 bases remained unmatched. The CDR3 has 18 amino acids.

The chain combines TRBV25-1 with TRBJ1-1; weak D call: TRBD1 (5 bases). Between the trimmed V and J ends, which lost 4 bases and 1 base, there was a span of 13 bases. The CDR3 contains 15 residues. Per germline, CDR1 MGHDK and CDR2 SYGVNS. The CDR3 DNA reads TGTGCCAGCAGTGTCCCGGGACTGCAGAACACTGAAGCTTTCTTT. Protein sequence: CASSVPGLQNTEAFF.

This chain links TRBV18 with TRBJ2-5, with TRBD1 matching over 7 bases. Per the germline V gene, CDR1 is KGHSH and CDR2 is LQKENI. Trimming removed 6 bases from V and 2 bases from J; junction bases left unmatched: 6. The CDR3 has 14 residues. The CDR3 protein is CASSPGQMQETQYF. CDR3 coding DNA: TGTGCCAGCTCGCCGGGACAGATGCAAGAGACCCAGTACTTC.

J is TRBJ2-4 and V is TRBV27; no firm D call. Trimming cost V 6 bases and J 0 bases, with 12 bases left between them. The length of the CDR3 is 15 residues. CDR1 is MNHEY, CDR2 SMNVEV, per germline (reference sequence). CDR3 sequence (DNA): TGTGCCAGCAGGGCAACGCCCCTAGCCAAAAACATTCAGTACTTC. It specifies CASRATPLAKNIQYF.

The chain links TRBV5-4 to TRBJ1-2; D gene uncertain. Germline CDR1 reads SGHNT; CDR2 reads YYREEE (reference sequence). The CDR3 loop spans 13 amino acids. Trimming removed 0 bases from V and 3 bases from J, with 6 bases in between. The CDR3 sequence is CASSLVRDYGYTF. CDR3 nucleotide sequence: TGTGCCAGCAGCTTGGTAAGGGACTATGGCTACACCTTC.

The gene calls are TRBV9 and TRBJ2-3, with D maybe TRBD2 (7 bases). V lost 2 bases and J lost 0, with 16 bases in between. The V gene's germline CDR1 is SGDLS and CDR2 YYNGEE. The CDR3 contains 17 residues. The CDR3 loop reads CASSVGAGASSTDTQYF. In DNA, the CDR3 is TGTGCCAGCAGCGTGGGGGCGGGGGCTTCTAGCACAGATACGCAGTATTTT.

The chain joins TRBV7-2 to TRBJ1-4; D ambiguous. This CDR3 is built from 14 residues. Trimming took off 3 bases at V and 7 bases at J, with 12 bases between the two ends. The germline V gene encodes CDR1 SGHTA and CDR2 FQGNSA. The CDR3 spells CASSLIPFFEKLFF. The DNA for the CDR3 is TGTGCCAGCAGCTTGATCCCATTCTTTGAAAAACTGTTTTTT.

The CDR3 reads CAWSEGRGYTEAFF. CDR3 nucleotides: TGTGCCTGGAGTGAAGGCAGGGGGTACACTGAAGCTTTCTTT. The V call is TRBV30, the J call TRBJ1-1, with TRBD1 matching over 7 bases. The V gene end was trimmed by 1 base and the J gene end by 3 bases; junction bases not matched to a gene: 5. The CDR3 is 14 amino acids. CDR1 is GTSNPN, CDR2 SVGIG, per germline (reference sequence).

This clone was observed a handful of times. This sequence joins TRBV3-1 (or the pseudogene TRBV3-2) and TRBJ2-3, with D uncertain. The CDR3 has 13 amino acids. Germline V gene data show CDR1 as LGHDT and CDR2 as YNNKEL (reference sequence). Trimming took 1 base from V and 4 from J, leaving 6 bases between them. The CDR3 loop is CASSQARSDTQYF. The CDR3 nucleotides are TGTGCCAGCAGCCAAGCCCGGTCAGATACGCAGTATTTT.

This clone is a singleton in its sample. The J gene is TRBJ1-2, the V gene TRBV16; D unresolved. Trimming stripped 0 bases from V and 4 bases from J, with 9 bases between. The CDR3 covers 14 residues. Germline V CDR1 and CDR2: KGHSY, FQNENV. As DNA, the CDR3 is TGTGCCAGCAGCCAATCAGGCGGAAGCTATGGCTACACCTTC. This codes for CASSQSGGSYGYTF.

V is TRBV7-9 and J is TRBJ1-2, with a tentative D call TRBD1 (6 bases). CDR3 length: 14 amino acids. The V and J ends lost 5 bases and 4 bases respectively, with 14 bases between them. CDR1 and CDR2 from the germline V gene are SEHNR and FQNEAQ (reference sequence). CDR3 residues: CASSQVAGAYGYTF. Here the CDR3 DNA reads TGTGCCAGCAGCCAAGTGGCGGGGGCCTATGGCTACACCTTC.

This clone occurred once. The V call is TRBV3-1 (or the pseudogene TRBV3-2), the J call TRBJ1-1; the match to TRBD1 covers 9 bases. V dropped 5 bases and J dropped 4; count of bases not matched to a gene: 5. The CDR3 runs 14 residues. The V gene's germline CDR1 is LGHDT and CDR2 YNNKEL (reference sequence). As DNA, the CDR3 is TGTGCCAGCAGCACACGACAGGGGGGCACTGAAGCTTTCTTT. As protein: CASSTRQGGTEAFF.

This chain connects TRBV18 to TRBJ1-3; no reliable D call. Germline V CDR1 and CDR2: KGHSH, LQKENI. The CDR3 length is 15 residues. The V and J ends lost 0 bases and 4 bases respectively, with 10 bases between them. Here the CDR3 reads CASSPPDQRGNTIYF. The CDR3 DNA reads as TGTGCCAGCTCACCACCGGATCAGAGAGGAAACACCATATATTTT.

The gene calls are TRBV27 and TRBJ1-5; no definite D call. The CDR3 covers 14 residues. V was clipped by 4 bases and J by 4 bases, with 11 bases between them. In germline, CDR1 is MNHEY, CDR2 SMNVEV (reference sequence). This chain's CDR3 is CASSSGLVNQPQHF. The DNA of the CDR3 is TGTGCCAGCAGTTCCGGTTTGGTGAATCAGCCCCAGCATTTT.

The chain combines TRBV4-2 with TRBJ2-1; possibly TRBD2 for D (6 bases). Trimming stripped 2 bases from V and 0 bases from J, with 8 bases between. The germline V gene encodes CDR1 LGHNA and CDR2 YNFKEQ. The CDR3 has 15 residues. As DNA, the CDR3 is TGTGCCAGCAGCCAATTAGCGGACTCCTACAATGAGCAGTTCTTC. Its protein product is CASSQLADSYNEQFF.

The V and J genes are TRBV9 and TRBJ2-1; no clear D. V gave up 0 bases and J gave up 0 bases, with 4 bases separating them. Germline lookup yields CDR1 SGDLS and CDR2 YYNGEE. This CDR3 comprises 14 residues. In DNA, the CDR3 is TGTGCCAGCAGCGTAGACCACTCCTACAATGAGCAGTTCTTC. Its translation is CASSVDHSYNEQFF. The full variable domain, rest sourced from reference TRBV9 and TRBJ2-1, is DSGVTQTPKHLITATGQRVTLRCSPRSGDLSVYWYQQSLDQGLQFLIQYYNGEERAKGNILERFSAQQFPDLHSELNLSSLELGDSALYFCASSVDHSYNEQFFGPGTRLTVL.

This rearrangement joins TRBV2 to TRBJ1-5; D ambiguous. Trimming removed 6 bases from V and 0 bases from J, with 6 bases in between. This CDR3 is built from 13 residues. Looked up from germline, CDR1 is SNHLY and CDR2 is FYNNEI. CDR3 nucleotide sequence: TGTGCCAGCAGCGCGAATAGCAATCAGCCCCAGCATTTT. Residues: CASSANSNQPQHF.

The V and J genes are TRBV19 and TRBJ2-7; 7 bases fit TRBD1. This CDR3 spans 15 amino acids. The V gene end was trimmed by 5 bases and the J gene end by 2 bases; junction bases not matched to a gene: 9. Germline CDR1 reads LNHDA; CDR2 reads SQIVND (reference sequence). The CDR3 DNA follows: TGTGCCAGTAGTCAGAAACCGGGACAGACCTACGAGCAGTACTTC. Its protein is CASSQKPGQTYEQYF.

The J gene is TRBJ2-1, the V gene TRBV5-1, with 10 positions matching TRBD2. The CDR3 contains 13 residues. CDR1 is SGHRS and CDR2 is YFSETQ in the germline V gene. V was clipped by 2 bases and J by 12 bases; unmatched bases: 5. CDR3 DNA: TGCGCCAGCAGCTTTGCTAGCGGGAGTGGGCAGTTCTTC. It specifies CASSFASGSGQFF.

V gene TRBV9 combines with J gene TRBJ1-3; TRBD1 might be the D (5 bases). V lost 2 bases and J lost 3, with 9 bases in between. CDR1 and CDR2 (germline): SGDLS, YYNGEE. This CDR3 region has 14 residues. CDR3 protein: CASSVGDRGNTIYF. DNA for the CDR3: TGTGCCAGCAGCGTTGGGGACCGTGGAAACACCATATATTTT.

The CDR3 is CASSLARDSHTEAFF. The CDR3 bases are TGTGCCAGCAGCTTGGCCCGGGACAGCCACACTGAAGCTTTCTTT. V and J are TRBV5-6 and TRBJ1-1, with TRBD1 matching over 7 bases. V gave up 0 bases and J gave up 3 bases; unmatched junction bases: 5. The CDR3 consists of 15 residues. Per germline, CDR1 SGHDT and CDR2 YYEEEE.